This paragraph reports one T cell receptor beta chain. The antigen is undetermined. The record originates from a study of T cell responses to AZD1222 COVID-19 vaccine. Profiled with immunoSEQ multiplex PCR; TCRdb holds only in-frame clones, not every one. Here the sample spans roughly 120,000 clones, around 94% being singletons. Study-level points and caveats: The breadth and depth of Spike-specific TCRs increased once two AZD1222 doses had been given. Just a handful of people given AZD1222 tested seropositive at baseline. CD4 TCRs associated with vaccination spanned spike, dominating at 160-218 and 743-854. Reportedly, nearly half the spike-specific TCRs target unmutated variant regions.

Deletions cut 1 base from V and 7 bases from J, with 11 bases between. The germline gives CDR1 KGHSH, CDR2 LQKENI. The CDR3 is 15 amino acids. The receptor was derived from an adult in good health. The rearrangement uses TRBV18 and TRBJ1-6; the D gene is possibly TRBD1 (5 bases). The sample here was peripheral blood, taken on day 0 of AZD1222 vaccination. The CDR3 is CASSPRQGNNSPLHF. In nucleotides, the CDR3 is TGTGCCAGCTCACCACGGCAGGGAAACAATTCACCCCTCCACTTT.